These 15 T cell receptor beta chains came from one sample sequenced in a study of CD8 T cells in Susac syndrome. After extraction with the RNeasy kit, about 0.45 to 1 ug of the RNA was reverse transcribed using random hexamers. TCRdb redid the calling of the immunoSEQ multiplex PCR reads with MiXCR, one entry per CDR3 protein. The sample consists of some 150,000 distinct CDR3 sequences, roughly 95% of them appearing once. The material sequenced was CD4+ T cells from PBMCs. These TCRs come from a human donor in good health.

The chain employs TRBV27 and TRBJ2-7; 9 bases fit TRBD2. CDR1 is MNHEY and CDR2 is SMNVEV in the germline V gene (reference sequence). The CDR3 contains 13 residues. The ends lost 5 bases at V and 5 bases at J; junction bases unmatched: 4. The CDR3: CASSPGTSNEQYF. CDR3 coding DNA: TGTGCCAGCAGTCCCGGGACTAGCAACGAGCAGTACTTC.

The chain joins TRBV6-1 to TRBJ1-5; no clear D. Germline CDR1 reads MNHNS; CDR2 reads SASEGT. The CDR3 runs to 16 residues. With 0 bases removed from V and 2 bases from J, the gap between germline ends came to 11 bases. CDR3 amino acids: CASSEAIGLGNQPQHF. The DNA of the CDR3 is TGTGCCAGCAGTGAAGCGATAGGGCTAGGCAATCAGCCCCAGCATTTT.

The chain employs TRBV29-1 and TRBJ2-1, with 11 bases lining up with TRBD2. The CDR3 runs to 15 residues. CDR1 and CDR2 from the germline V gene are SQVTM and ANQGSEA. V shed 6 bases and J 6 bases; nucleotides not matched to a gene: 10. This CDR3 is CSVAPGLAVLNEQFF. The CDR3 nucleotides read TGCAGCGTCGCACCGGGACTAGCGGTTCTCAATGAGCAGTTCTTC.

This chain connects TRBV5-4 to TRBJ1-2, with 10 bases aligning to TRBD1. The CDR3 is 15 residues long. Germline V gives CDR1 SGHNT, CDR2 YYREEE (reference sequence). V lost 1 base to trimming and J lost 4 bases; unmatched junction nucleotides: 4. The CDR3 nucleotides read TGTGCCAGCAGCTTGAAAGGGACAGGGGCCTATGGCTACACCTTC. Its translation is CASSLKGTGAYGYTF.

The chain uses TRBV6-2 or TRBV6-3 and TRBJ2-1; D might be TRBD1 or TRBD2, each matching 6 bases. This CDR3 spans 15 amino acids. CDR1 and CDR2 (germline): MNHEY, SVGEGT. Trimming removed 6 bases from V and 2 bases from J, with 14 bases in between. The CDR3 reads CASRPRGGAYNEQFF. CDR3 bases: TGTGCCAGCAGGCCCAGGGGAGGCGCCTACAATGAGCAGTTCTTC.

V and J are TRBV7-2 and TRBJ2-1, with a weak D call TRBD2 (6 bases). The germline V gene encodes CDR1 SGHTA and CDR2 FQGNSA. The CDR3 contains 12 residues. Trimming shortened V by 5 bases and J by 10 bases, and 12 bases separated the two germline ends. CDR3 bases: TGTGCCAGCAGCCGATCTGGAGGGGAGCAGTTCTTC. Encoded protein: CASSRSGGEQFF.

V gene TRBV28 combines with J gene TRBJ2-2; D is ambiguous. Germline V gives CDR1 MDHEN, CDR2 SYDVKM. This CDR3 contains 17 residues. Trimming cost V 5 bases and J 2 bases, with 18 bases left between them. This chain's CDR3 is CASSGPTTILNTGELFF. The CDR3 DNA follows: TGTGCCAGCAGTGGTCCGACAACTATCTTAAACACCGGGGAGCTGTTTTTT.

The CDR3 sequence: CASSPRRSTNEKLFF. CDR3 nucleotide sequence: TGTGCCAGCTCACCCCGAAGGTCAACTAATGAAAAACTGTTTTTT. The V gene is TRBV18, the J gene TRBJ1-4; D unresolved. Germline V gene lookup returns CDR1 KGHSH and CDR2 LQKENI. The V gene lost 3 bases and the J gene lost 0 bases, with 8 bases spanning the gap. The CDR3 sequence is 15 residues long.

The rearrangement uses TRBV14 and TRBJ2-5; D is possibly TRBD2 (6 bases). Trimming left V 1 base short and J 1 base short, with 13 bases between. Looked up from germline, CDR1 is SGHDN and CDR2 is FVKESK. The CDR3 runs to 16 residues. CDR3: CASSQVGGSIQETQYF. The CDR3 coding sequence is TGTGCCAGCAGCCAAGTAGGAGGGTCCATCCAAGAGACCCAGTACTTC.

The CDR3 DNA reads TGTGCCACCAGTGATGGGACCCCACACACTGAAGCTTTCTTT. It translates to CATSDGTPHTEAFF. This chain connects TRBV24-1 to TRBJ1-1; TRBD1 might be the D (5 bases). The CDR3 spans 14 residues. Germline lookup yields CDR1 KGHDR and CDR2 SFDVKD. V was cut by 3 bases and J by 3 bases, with 10 bases left in between.

The chain employs TRBV5-1 and TRBJ2-3, with TRBD2 matching 9 bases. V lost 0 bases, J lost 3 bases, and 2 bases stayed unmatched. This CDR3 region has 15 residues. CDR1 and CDR2 from the germline V gene are SGHRS and YFSETQ. The CDR3 bases are TGCGCCAGCAGCTTGGAACTAGCGGGTACAGATACGCAGTATTTT. It yields the protein CASSLELAGTDTQYF.

V gene TRBV10-3 combines with J gene TRBJ1-3, with unresolved D. Germline V lookup: CDR1 ENHRY, CDR2 SYGVKD. This CDR3 comprises 13 residues. The DNA for the CDR3 is TGTTCTACCGCCGGGGTCTCTGGAAACACCATATATTTT. Encoded protein: CSTAGVSGNTIYF.

The rearrangement joins TRBV7-9 to TRBJ2-7; maybe TRBD2 (5 bases). Germline CDR1 reads SEHNR; CDR2 reads FQNEAQ (reference sequence). With 7 bases removed from V and 1 base from J, the gap between germline ends came to 14 bases. There are 14 residues in the CDR3. The CDR3 DNA reads TGTGCCAGCAACACCCTAGGAGGTTCCTACGAGCAGTACTTC. Translating gives CASNTLGGSYEQYF.

The genes are TRBV20-1 and TRBJ2-7; D remains unclear. This CDR3 is 13 amino acids long. V lost 6 bases to trimming and J lost 2 bases, with 14 bases between them. Per the germline V gene, CDR1 is DFQATT and CDR2 is SNEGSKA (reference sequence). The CDR3: CSAAYLTAYEQYF. CDR3 DNA sequence: TGCAGTGCCGCCTACCTTACGGCCTACGAGCAGTACTTC.

This clonotype was recorded once. The chain combines TRBV7-9 with TRBJ2-7; 7 bases are a match to TRBD1. V dropped 5 bases and J dropped 3; count of bases not matched to a gene: 4. CDR3 length: 13 amino acids. Germline lookup yields CDR1 SEHNR and CDR2 FQNEAQ (reference sequence). The CDR3 loop reads CASSQGQFYEQYF. The CDR3 DNA is TGTGCCAGCAGCCAGGGACAGTTCTACGAGCAGTACTTC.